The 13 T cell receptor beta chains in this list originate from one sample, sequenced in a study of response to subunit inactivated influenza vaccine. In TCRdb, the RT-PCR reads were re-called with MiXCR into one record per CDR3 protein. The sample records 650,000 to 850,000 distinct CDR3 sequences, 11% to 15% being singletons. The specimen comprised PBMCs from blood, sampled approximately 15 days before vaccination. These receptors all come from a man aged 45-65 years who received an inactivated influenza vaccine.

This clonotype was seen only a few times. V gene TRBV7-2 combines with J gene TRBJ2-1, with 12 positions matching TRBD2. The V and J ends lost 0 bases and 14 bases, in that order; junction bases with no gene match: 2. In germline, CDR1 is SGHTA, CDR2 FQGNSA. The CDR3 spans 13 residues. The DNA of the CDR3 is TGTGCCAGCAGCTTAGCGGCTAGCGGGAGGGAGTTCTTC. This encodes CASSLAASGREFF.

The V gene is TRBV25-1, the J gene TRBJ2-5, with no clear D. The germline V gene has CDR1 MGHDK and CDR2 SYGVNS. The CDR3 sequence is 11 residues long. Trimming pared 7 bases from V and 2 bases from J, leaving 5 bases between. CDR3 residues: CASTHQETQYF. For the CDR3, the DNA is TGTGCCAGCACACATCAAGAGACCCAGTACTTC. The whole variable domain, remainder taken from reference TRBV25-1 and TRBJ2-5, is EADIYQTPRYLVIGTGKKITLECSQTMGHDKMYWYQQDPGMELHLIHYSYGVNSTEKGDLSSESTVSRIRTEHFPLTLESARPSHTSQYLCASTHQETQYFGPGTRLLVL.

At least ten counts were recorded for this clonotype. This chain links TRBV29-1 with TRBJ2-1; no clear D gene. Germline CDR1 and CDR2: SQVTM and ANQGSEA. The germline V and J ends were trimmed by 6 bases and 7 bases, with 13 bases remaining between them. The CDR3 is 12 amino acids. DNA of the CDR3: TGCAGCGTAATTACTCACCGGAATGAGCAGTTCTTC. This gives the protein CSVITHRNEQFF.

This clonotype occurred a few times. CDR3 loop: CSATPYVGTGELFF. The CDR3 nucleotides read TGCAGTGCCACTCCCTACGTGGGCACCGGGGAGCTGTTTTTT. The rearrangement joins TRBV20-1 to TRBJ2-2, with no clear D. This CDR3 spans 14 amino acids. CDR1 is DFQATT and CDR2 is SNEGSKA in the germline V gene (reference sequence). V was shortened by 6 bases and J by 4 bases, with 15 bases between the two germline ends.

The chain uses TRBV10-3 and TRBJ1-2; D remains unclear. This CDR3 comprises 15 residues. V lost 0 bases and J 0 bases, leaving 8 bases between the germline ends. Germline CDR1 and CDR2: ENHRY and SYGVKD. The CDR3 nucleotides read TGTGCCATCAGTGAGTCCCCAGAAACTAACTATGGCTACACCTTC. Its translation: CAISESPETNYGYTF.

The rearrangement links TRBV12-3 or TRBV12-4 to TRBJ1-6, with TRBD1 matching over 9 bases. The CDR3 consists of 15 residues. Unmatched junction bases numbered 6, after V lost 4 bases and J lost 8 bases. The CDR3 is CASSSNRGLDSPLHF. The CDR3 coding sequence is TGTGCCAGCAGTTCAAACAGGGGGCTGGATTCACCCCTCCACTTT.

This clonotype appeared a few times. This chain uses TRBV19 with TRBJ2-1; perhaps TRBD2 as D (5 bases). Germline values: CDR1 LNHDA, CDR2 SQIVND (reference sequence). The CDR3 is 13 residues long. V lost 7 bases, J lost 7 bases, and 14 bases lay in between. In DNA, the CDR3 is TGTGCCAGTATGTTTTTAGCGACTAATGAGCAGTTCTTC. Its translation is CASMFLATNEQFF.

The CDR3 loop reads CSVDLSQETQYF. The CDR3 nucleotides are TGCAGCGTTGATCTCTCACAAGAGACCCAGTACTTC. This chain links TRBV29-1 with TRBJ2-5; the D is unclear. Germline lookup yields CDR1 SQVTM and CDR2 ANQGSEA. Trimming took 3 bases from V and 2 from J, leaving 7 bases between them. This CDR3 region has 12 residues.

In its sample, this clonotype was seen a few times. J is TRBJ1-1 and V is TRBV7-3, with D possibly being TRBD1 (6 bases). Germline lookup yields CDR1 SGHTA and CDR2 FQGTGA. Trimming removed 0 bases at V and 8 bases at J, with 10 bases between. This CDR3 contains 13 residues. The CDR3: CASSLTKGTEAFF. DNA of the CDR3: TGTGCCAGCAGCTTAACGAAAGGGACAGAAGCTTTCTTT.

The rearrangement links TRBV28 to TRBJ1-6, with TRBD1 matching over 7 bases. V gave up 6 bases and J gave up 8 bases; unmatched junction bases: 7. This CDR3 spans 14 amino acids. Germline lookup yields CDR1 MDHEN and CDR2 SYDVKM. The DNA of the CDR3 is TGTGCCAGCAGGCCCGGGACAGTTTATTCACCCCTCCACTTT. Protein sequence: CASRPGTVYSPLHF.

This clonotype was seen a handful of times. The DNA of the CDR3 is TGTGCCAGCAGCCAAAAAGGTGATACGCAGTATTTT. Its protein is CASSQKGDTQYF. This chain links TRBV27 with TRBJ2-3; no clear D. The CDR3 is made up of 12 amino acids. V shed 6 bases and J shed 6 bases, with 10 bases lying between them. Germline-derived CDR1 and CDR2 are MNHEY and SMNVEV (reference sequence).

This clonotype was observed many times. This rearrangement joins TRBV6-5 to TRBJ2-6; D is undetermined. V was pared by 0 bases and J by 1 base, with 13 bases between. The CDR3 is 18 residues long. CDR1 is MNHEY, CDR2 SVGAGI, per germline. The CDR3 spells CASSYSFTRVSGANVLTF. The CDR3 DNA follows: TGTGCCAGCAGTTACTCGTTTACACGAGTTTCTGGGGCCAACGTCCTGACTTTC.

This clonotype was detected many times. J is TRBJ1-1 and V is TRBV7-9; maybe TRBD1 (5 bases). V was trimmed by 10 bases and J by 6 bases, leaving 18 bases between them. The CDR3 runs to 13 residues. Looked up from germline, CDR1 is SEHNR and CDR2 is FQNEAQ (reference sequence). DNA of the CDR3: TGTGCCACCACAACGGCAGGGAGGGCTGAAGCTTTCTTT. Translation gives CATTTAGRAEAFF. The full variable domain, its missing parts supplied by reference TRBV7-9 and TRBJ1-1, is DTGVSQNPRHKITKRGQNVTFRCDPISEHNRLYWYRQTLGQGPEFLTYFQNEAQLEKSRLLSDRFSAERPKGSFSTLEIQRTEQGDSAMYLCATTTAGRAEAFFGQGTRLTVV.